Each of the 5 T cell receptor beta chains below was sequenced from the same sample in a study of blood T cell repertoires in COVID-19. Sequenced by immunoSEQ multiplex PCR; TCRdb stores in-frame clones only, minus some. The data contain 80,000 to 95,000 clones, about nine tenths of them singletons. Sequenced input: peripheral blood. Receptors were obtained from a woman between 65 and 79 years old with acute or convalescent COVID-19.

This chain connects TRBV12-5 to TRBJ2-1; 9 bases match TRBD2. Germline CDR1 is LGHNT and CDR2 is FRNRAP. CDR3 length: 15 amino acids. Trimming took 1 base from V and 5 from J; bases not matched to a gene: 3. CDR3 protein: CASGLGLAAHNEQFF. CDR3 in DNA: TGTGCTAGTGGTTTGGGACTAGCGGCCCACAATGAGCAGTTCTTC.

The genes are TRBV27 and TRBJ1-4, with 9 bases fitting TRBD1. This CDR3 contains 17 residues. Germline assignment: CDR1 MNHEY and CDR2 SMNVEV (reference sequence). V lost 0 bases, J lost 8 bases, and 10 bases stayed unmatched. CDR3 in DNA: TGTGCCAGCAGTTTATCGGGACCGGGACAGGGTGGGGAAAAACTGTTTTTT. Translated, it gives CASSLSGPGQGGEKLFF.

The J gene is TRBJ1-2, the V gene TRBV6-6, with D possibly TRBD1 on 6 matching bases. Germline V gene sequence: CDR1 MNHNY, CDR2 SVGAGI (reference sequence). This CDR3 region has 15 residues. Between the trimmed V and J ends, which lost 5 bases and 7 bases, there was a span of 20 bases. The CDR3 sequence: CASSRSIQGWGGYTF. In DNA form, the CDR3 reads TGTGCCAGCAGTCGATCGATACAGGGTTGGGGTGGCTACACCTTC.

The chain carries TRBV19 and TRBJ1-3, with no clear D. From germline, CDR1 is LNHDA and CDR2 SQIVND (reference sequence). Trimming cost V 3 bases and J 0 bases, with 6 bases left between them. This CDR3 is built from 14 residues. Here the CDR3 reads CASSITGSGNTIYF. For the CDR3, the DNA is TGTGCCAGTAGTATTACTGGCTCTGGAAACACCATATATTTT.

The chain employs TRBV28 and TRBJ1-4, with D possibly matching TRBD1 (6 bases). There are 17 residues in the CDR3. In germline, CDR1 is MDHEN, CDR2 SYDVKM. V was shortened by 6 bases and J by 0 bases, with 17 bases between the two germline ends. The CDR3 here is CASRQRGQGSTNEKLFF. The CDR3, as DNA: TGTGCCAGCAGACAAAGAGGGCAGGGGTCAACTAATGAAAAACTGTTTTTT.